This is a list of T cell receptor beta chains from one sample in a study of spatial heterogeneity in lung cancer. TCRdb called the 5' RACE reads again in MiXCR, with one record for every CDR3 protein. The sample has about 18,000 distinct CDR3 sequences; under 20% are singletons. The starting material was PBMCs, obtained at surgery. These receptor sequences come from a male donor with early-stage non-small cell lung cancer. Each CDR3 is given with its conserved first and last residue. The order of the fields is V gene, clone size, D gene, J gene, CDR3 protein, CDR3 DNA. The D gene is left open where the match is weak. Part of the rows lack a size; the others show once, few, many or a class for expanded clones.

v_gene: TRBV7-8
abundance: -
d_gene: -
j_gene: TRBJ1-6
CDR3aa: CASSRSSGTANSPLHF
CDR3nt: TGTGCCAGCAGCCGTTCTTCCGGGACGGCTAATTCACCCCTCCACTTT

v_gene: TRBV6-2/TRBV6-3
abundance: -
d_gene: -
j_gene: TRBJ1-2
CDR3aa: CVSSYEVVSLSLTGYTF
CDR3nt: TGTGTCAGCAGTTACGAAGTCGTCAGCTTATCTCTTACCGGCTACACCTTC

v_gene: TRBV12-3/TRBV12-4
abundance: -
d_gene: -
j_gene: TRBJ2-7
CDR3aa: CASSWSSYEQYF
CDR3nt: TGTGCCAGCAGCTGGAGCTCCTACGAGCAGTACTTC

v_gene: TRBV6-5
abundance: -
d_gene: TRBD1
j_gene: TRBJ1-6
CDR3aa: CASSYRTGANSPLHF
CDR3nt: TGTGCCAGCAGTTACCGCACAGGGGCTAATTCACCCCTCCACTTT

v_gene: TRBV10-3
abundance: -
d_gene: -
j_gene: TRBJ2-5
CDR3aa: CAISEGGQETQYF
CDR3nt: TGTGCCATCAGTGAGGGCGGACAAGAGACCCAGTACTTC

v_gene: TRBV6-2/TRBV6-3
abundance: -
d_gene: -
j_gene: TRBJ2-3
CDR3aa: CATKGVTDTQYF
CDR3nt: TGTGCCACCAAAGGGGTCACAGATACGCAGTATTTT

v_gene: TRBV7-7
abundance: many
d_gene: TRBD2
j_gene: TRBJ2-3
CDR3aa: CASSSGLAGDTQYF
CDR3nt: TGTGCTAGCAGCTCCGGACTAGCGGGGGATACGCAGTATTTT

v_gene: TRBV12-3/TRBV12-4
abundance: few
d_gene: -
j_gene: TRBJ1-5
CDR3aa: CASSLTGSNQPQHF
CDR3nt: TGTGCCAGCAGTTTAACAGGAAGCAATCAGCCCCAGCATTTT

v_gene: TRBV5-6
abundance: -
d_gene: TRBD1
j_gene: TRBJ2-7
CDR3aa: CASSWTSGGLFYEQYF
CDR3nt: TGTGCCAGCAGCTGGACTTCAGGGGGTTTGTTCTACGAGCAGTACTTC

v_gene: TRBV20-1
abundance: few
d_gene: TRBD2
j_gene: TRBJ2-7
CDR3aa: CSASGLAGGPYEQYF
CDR3nt: TGCAGTGCTAGCGGACTAGCGGGGGGACCATACGAGCAGTACTTC

v_gene: TRBV6-2/TRBV6-3
abundance: -
d_gene: TRBD2
j_gene: TRBJ2-5
CDR3aa: CASSTSGGAAETQYF
CDR3nt: TGTGCCAGCTCTACTAGCGGGGGGGCCGCAGAGACCCAGTACTTC

v_gene: TRBV12-3/TRBV12-4
abundance: medium-sized
d_gene: TRBD2
j_gene: TRBJ2-3
CDR3aa: CASSRTSGGSTDTQYF
CDR3nt: TGTGCCAGCAGTAGGACTAGCGGGGGAAGCACAGATACGCAGTATTTT

v_gene: TRBV2
abundance: -
d_gene: -
j_gene: TRBJ2-5
CDR3aa: CASRPGSNQETQYF
CDR3nt: TGTGCCAGCAGACCGGGCAGCAACCAAGAGACCCAGTACTTC

v_gene: TRBV6-5
abundance: once
d_gene: TRBD1
j_gene: TRBJ1-2
CDR3aa: CASSYGTGEGYTF
CDR3nt: TGTGCCAGCAGTTACGGGACAGGGGAAGGCTACACCTTC

v_gene: TRBV9
abundance: many
d_gene: TRBD1
j_gene: TRBJ2-1
CDR3aa: CASSPGGSGEQFF
CDR3nt: TGTGCCAGCAGCCCAGGGGGCTCGGGGGAGCAGTTCTTC

v_gene: TRBV11-2
abundance: many
d_gene: -
j_gene: TRBJ2-2
CDR3aa: CASPGATNTGELFF
CDR3nt: TGTGCCAGTCCAGGGGCGACGAACACCGGGGAGCTGTTTTTT

v_gene: TRBV2
abundance: many
d_gene: -
j_gene: TRBJ1-1
CDR3aa: CASRAANTEAFF
CDR3nt: TGTGCCAGCAGGGCCGCCAACACTGAAGCTTTCTTT

v_gene: TRBV19
abundance: many
d_gene: -
j_gene: TRBJ2-7
CDR3aa: CASSIGEGLYEQYF
CDR3nt: TGTGCCAGTAGTATAGGGGAAGGGCTCTACGAGCAGTACTTC

v_gene: TRBV12-3/TRBV12-4
abundance: -
d_gene: -
j_gene: TRBJ1-4
CDR3aa: CASSFSGAVEKLFF
CDR3nt: TGTGCCAGCAGTTTCTCGGGGGCAGTTGAAAAACTGTTTTTT

v_gene: TRBV5-1
abundance: few
d_gene: TRBD1
j_gene: TRBJ1-1
CDR3aa: CASSIGRTGKYGNTEAFF
CDR3nt: TGCGCCAGCAGCATCGGACGGACAGGAAAGTATGGGAACACTGAAGCTTTCTTT

v_gene: TRBV27
abundance: many
d_gene: TRBD1
j_gene: TRBJ2-4
CDR3aa: CASRQGANIQYF
CDR3nt: TGTGCCAGCAGACAGGGGGCAAACATTCAGTACTTC

v_gene: TRBV7-9
abundance: -
d_gene: -
j_gene: TRBJ1-4
CDR3aa: CASSSSGLTNEKLFF
CDR3nt: TGTGCCAGCAGCTCTTCAGGGTTGACTAATGAAAAACTGTTTTTT